This T cell receptor beta chain is drawn from a study of control samples from healthy donors and cancer patients. TCRdb keeps only in-frame clones here, not all; method: immunoSEQ multiplex PCR. The sample consists of 100,000 to 150,000 clones, around nine tenths of them appearing once. V shed 5 bases and J shed 9 bases, with 9 bases lying between them. In germline, CDR1 is LNHNV, CDR2 YYDKDF (reference sequence). This CDR3 contains 11 residues. V gene TRBV15 combines with J gene TRBJ2-3; maybe TRBD2 (5 bases). The receptor comes from a man aged 35-49 years in good health. Sequencing was done on a sample of blood. The CDR3 nucleotides are TGTGCCACCAGCCCCGGGATCACGCAGTATTTT. It yields the protein CATSPGITQYF.